A selection of T cell receptor beta chains follows, all from one sample in a study of shared clonotypes between healthy human individuals. Using immunoSEQ multiplex PCR, the repertoire was profiled, and TCRdb retains in-frame clones only, with some absent. Of 600,000 to 800,000 clones listed, approximately 72% are singletons. Specimen: memory CD4+ T cells sorted from blood. All receptors come from a woman aged 25 to 45 in good health. The conserved cysteine and the conserved F or W are not part of the CDR3 here.

TRBJ2-7 | TRBV2 | ASSPIYEQY
TRBJ2-3 | TRBV28 | ASSAGTVAVLTDTQY
TRBJ1-2 | TRBV5-8 | ASRRTGINYGYT
TRBJ1-5 | TRBV6-1 | ASSDNRLHNQPQH
TRBJ1-1 | TRBV6-6 | ASKGSGTEAF
TRBJ2-1 | TRBV5-5 | ASSPRDDVVVNEQF
TRBJ1-6 | TRBV30 | ASRGQMNSPLH
TRBJ1-1 | TRBV5-1 | ASSLGEVVITEAF
TRBJ2-3 | TRBV25-1 | ASSPRGDTDTQY
TRBJ1-2 | TRBV20-1 | SAKGQELAT
TRBJ1-5 | TRBV6-6 | ASSYSGGPVVQPQH
TRBJ2-1 | TRBV6-5 | ASSSSSGQQF
TRBJ1-1 | TRBV18 | ASSPLLSDTEAF
TRBJ2-7 | TRBV5-1 | ASSLDPVGQGSYEQY
TRBJ2-1 | TRBV7-7 | ASSIQGWDNEQF
TRBJ1-1 | TRBV14 | ASSLLTAEAF
TRBJ2-1 | TRBV5-4 | ASSLDYNSYNEQF
TRBJ2-7 | TRBV19 | ASSPRQGANEQY
TRBJ2-6 | TRBV18 | ASSPRGVPITSGANVLT
TRBJ1-1 | TRBV18 | ASSPPYSMNTEAF
TRBJ1-1 | TRBV11-2 | ASSLLIWGNTEAF
TRBJ2-2 | TRBV28 | ASSRERDLYTGELF
TRBJ2-5 | TRBV28 | ASSLPVGQETQY
TRBJ2-2 | TRBV29-1 | SVRRGQGVGELF
TRBJ2-7 | TRBV5-1 | ASSLGSRPQY
TRBJ2-5 | TRBV10-1 | ASSENLQETQY
TRBJ1-1 | TRBV2 | ASSGDSRRAF
TRBJ1-4 | TRBV7-9 | ASSLAGRATNEKLF
TRBJ2-2 | TRBV28 | ASSPPRNQGQAGELF
TRBJ1-5 | TRBV19 | ASQLASGGGQPQH
TRBJ2-3 | TRBV7-9 | ASSTDRGFSTDTQY
TRBJ2-2 | TRBV28 | AIQQVNTGELF
TRBJ1-3 | TRBV2 | ASSPTGGFGGNTIY
TRBJ2-7 | TRBV28 | ASTSPTSGSNEQY
TRBJ1-4 | TRBV18 | ASSPQGDPNEKLF
TRBJ2-3 | TRBV19 | ASSTEGRRFVADTQY
TRBJ2-3 | TRBV28 | ASSRHTSGTQY
TRBJ2-1 | TRBV7-3 | ASSLSLSSYNEQF
TRBJ2-1 | TRBV10-3 | AISDYEGAYNEQF
TRBJ2-3 | TRBV7-3 | ASSLAGGETDTQY
TRBJ2-3 | TRBV28 | ASSHRWGLSTDTQY
TRBJ2-2 | TRBV30 | AWGRGRNTGELF
TRBJ2-7 | TRBV7-2 | ASSWRKGGRAEQY
TRBJ1-4 | TRBV5-1 | ASSRGQSTNEKLF
TRBJ2-5 | TRBV28 | ASSTPGTGAGETQY
TRBJ2-6 | TRBV15 | ATSGGSGANVLT
TRBJ1-1 | TRBV7-6 | ASSSGGTGNTEAF
TRBJ2-1 | TRBV6-1 | ASSVLNEQF
TRBJ1-5 | TRBV27 | ASSLIGYSNQPQH
TRBJ2-7 | TRBV2 | ASSGDIYEQY
TRBJ2-3 | TRBV18 | ASSGYRDLGPDTQY
TRBJ2-3 | TRBV9 | ASSEGLAGGRDTQY
TRBJ1-2 | TRBV5-1 | ASSRTGFDRGYT
TRBJ1-1 | TRBV29-1 | SAGRRGSLEAF